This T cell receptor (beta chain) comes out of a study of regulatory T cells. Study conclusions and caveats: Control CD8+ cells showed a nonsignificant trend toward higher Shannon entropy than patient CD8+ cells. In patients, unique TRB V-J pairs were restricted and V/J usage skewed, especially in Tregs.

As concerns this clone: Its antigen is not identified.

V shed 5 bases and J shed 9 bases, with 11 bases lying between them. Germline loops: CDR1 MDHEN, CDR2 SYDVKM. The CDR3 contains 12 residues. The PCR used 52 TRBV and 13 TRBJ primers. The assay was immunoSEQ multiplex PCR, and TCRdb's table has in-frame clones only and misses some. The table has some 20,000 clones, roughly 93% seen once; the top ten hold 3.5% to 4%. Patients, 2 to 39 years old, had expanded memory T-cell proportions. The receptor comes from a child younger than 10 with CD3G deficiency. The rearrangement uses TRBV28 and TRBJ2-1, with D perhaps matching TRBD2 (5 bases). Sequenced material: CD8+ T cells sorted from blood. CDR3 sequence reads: CASSPLGSEQFF. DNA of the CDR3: TGTGCCAGCAGTCCCCTTGGGAGTGAGCAGTTCTTC.